These T cell receptor beta chains were read from a single sample in a study of blood T cell repertoires in COVID-19. Method: immunoSEQ multiplex PCR; TCRdb's copy keeps in-frame clones and lacks some. This sample has 200,000 to 250,000 clones, with around 88% found just once. The specimen was PBMCs or T cells enriched from blood (not recorded which). These receptors were taken from a woman between 50 and 59 years old who had recovered from COVID-19. Each CDR3 is given with its conserved first and last residue. The order of the fields is clone size, J gene, V gene, CDR3 length, D gene, CDR3 DNA, CDR3 protein. D genes are given only for firm matches. Size is omitted from some rows. Given values are once, few, many or a class for expanded clones.

clone size: -
J gene: TRBJ2-3
V gene: TRBV5-4
CDR3 length: 14
D gene: -
CDR3 DNA: TGTGCCAGCAGCCTGGGGGCCAACACAGATACGCAGTATTTT
CDR3 protein: CASSLGANTDTQYF

clone size: -
J gene: TRBJ2-3
V gene: TRBV18
CDR3 length: 14
D gene: -
CDR3 DNA: TGTGCCAGCTCACCACCGACTATGACAGATACGCAGTATTTT
CDR3 protein: CASSPPTMTDTQYF

clone size: -
J gene: TRBJ2-5
V gene: TRBV19
CDR3 length: 11
D gene: -
CDR3 DNA: TGTGCCAGTAGTCTACTAGAGACCCAGTACTTC
CDR3 protein: CASSLLETQYF

clone size: -
J gene: TRBJ1-6
V gene: TRBV7-9
CDR3 length: 15
D gene: -
CDR3 DNA: TGTGCCAGCAGCTCCAGCGGACAGAATAATTCACCCCTCCACTTT
CDR3 protein: CASSSSGQNNSPLHF

clone size: -
J gene: TRBJ2-7
V gene: TRBV6-5
CDR3 length: 14
D gene: TRBD2
CDR3 DNA: TGTGCCAGCAGACCGACTAGCGGGCCCTACGAGCAGTACTTC
CDR3 protein: CASRPTSGPYEQYF

clone size: -
J gene: TRBJ2-5
V gene: TRBV5-1
CDR3 length: 15
D gene: -
CDR3 DNA: TGCGCCAGCAGCTTGGTGCCCGGGGGCCAAGAGACCCAGTACTTC
CDR3 protein: CASSLVPGGQETQYF

clone size: -
J gene: TRBJ1-2
V gene: TRBV4-3
CDR3 length: 15
D gene: -
CDR3 DNA: TGCGCCAGCAGCCAAGATGGGCTATCTAACTATGGCTACACCTTC
CDR3 protein: CASSQDGLSNYGYTF

clone size: few
J gene: TRBJ1-2
V gene: TRBV3-1/TRBV3-2
CDR3 length: 17
D gene: -
CDR3 DNA: TGTGCCAGCAGCTACTCCGGGACCAGGGGAGAGATAGATGGCTACACCTTC
CDR3 protein: CASSYSGTRGEIDGYTF

clone size: -
J gene: TRBJ1-4
V gene: TRBV11-2
CDR3 length: 14
D gene: -
CDR3 DNA: TGTGCCAGCAGCTCCCGTATTGTGGGCGAAAAACTGTTTTTT
CDR3 protein: CASSSRIVGEKLFF

clone size: -
J gene: TRBJ1-2
V gene: TRBV7-9
CDR3 length: 11
D gene: -
CDR3 DNA: TGTGCCAGCAGCGCGCTTACGGGCTACACCTTC
CDR3 protein: CASSALTGYTF

clone size: -
J gene: TRBJ2-2
V gene: TRBV4-3
CDR3 length: 17
D gene: -
CDR3 DNA: TGCGCCAGCAGCCAAGATTGGAATAGGGGTAACACCGGGGAGCTGTTTTTT
CDR3 protein: CASSQDWNRGNTGELFF

clone size: -
J gene: TRBJ2-5
V gene: TRBV2
CDR3 length: 16
D gene: TRBD2
CDR3 DNA: TGTGCCAGCAGTACCCAGCGGGAGGGCCTAGGAGAGACCCAGTACTTC
CDR3 protein: CASSTQREGLGETQYF

clone size: -
J gene: TRBJ2-2
V gene: TRBV25-1
CDR3 length: 13
D gene: -
CDR3 DNA: TGTGCCAGCAGTGATCCTTACACCGGGGAGCTGTTTTTT
CDR3 protein: CASSDPYTGELFF

clone size: once
J gene: TRBJ2-7
V gene: TRBV11-2
CDR3 length: 15
D gene: -
CDR3 DNA: TGTGCCAGCAGCTGGACACAGGGTCCCCTCTACGAGCAGTACTTC
CDR3 protein: CASSWTQGPLYEQYF

clone size: -
J gene: TRBJ2-3
V gene: TRBV6-1
CDR3 length: 13
D gene: -
CDR3 DNA: TGTGCCAGCAGTGAGGGTTGGGAGTATACGCAGTATTTT
CDR3 protein: CASSEGWEYTQYF

clone size: -
J gene: TRBJ2-7
V gene: TRBV4-1
CDR3 length: 15
D gene: TRBD1
CDR3 DNA: TGCGCCAGCAGCCATAAATACAGGGGCTCCTACGAGCAGTACTTC
CDR3 protein: CASSHKYRGSYEQYF

clone size: -
J gene: TRBJ1-5
V gene: TRBV19
CDR3 length: 14
D gene: TRBD1
CDR3 DNA: TGTGCCAGTAGTGGGACAGCCTCCAATCAGCCCCAGCATTTT
CDR3 protein: CASSGTASNQPQHF

clone size: -
J gene: TRBJ1-2
V gene: TRBV5-1
CDR3 length: 18
D gene: -
CDR3 DNA: TGCGCCAGCAGCTTGGGGGGCAGTCAACGGATAGGGTCCTATGGCTACACCTTC
CDR3 protein: CASSLGGSQRIGSYGYTF

clone size: -
J gene: TRBJ2-3
V gene: TRBV12-3/TRBV12-4
CDR3 length: 13
D gene: -
CDR3 DNA: TGTGCCAGCAATATTTGGGAGCTGGATACGCAGTATTTT
CDR3 protein: CASNIWELDTQYF

clone size: -
J gene: TRBJ1-2
V gene: TRBV30
CDR3 length: 14
D gene: -
CDR3 DNA: TGTGCCTGGAGCCGCGGAACAGGCACTGGGGGCTACACCTTC
CDR3 protein: CAWSRGTGTGGYTF

clone size: -
J gene: TRBJ2-7
V gene: TRBV7-8
CDR3 length: 13
D gene: -
CDR3 DNA: TGTGCCAGCAGCTTAAGGGAGTCCGGCGAGCAGTACTTC
CDR3 protein: CASSLRESGEQYF

clone size: -
J gene: TRBJ1-6
V gene: TRBV25-1
CDR3 length: 13
D gene: -
CDR3 DNA: TGTGCCAGCAGTGCCAGGGTTGATTCACCCCTCCACTTT
CDR3 protein: CASSARVDSPLHF

clone size: once
J gene: TRBJ1-5
V gene: TRBV6-5
CDR3 length: 14
D gene: -
CDR3 DNA: TGTGCCAGCAGTTACGGGGGGAACAATCAGCCCCGGCATTTT
CDR3 protein: CASSYGGNNQPRHF

clone size: -
J gene: TRBJ1-1
V gene: TRBV29-1
CDR3 length: 13
D gene: -
CDR3 DNA: TGCAGCGCCATCCGGGGCCTGCGGGAGGAAGCTTTCTTT
CDR3 protein: CSAIRGLREEAFF

clone size: -
J gene: TRBJ2-1
V gene: TRBV5-1
CDR3 length: 16
D gene: TRBD2
CDR3 DNA: TGCGCCAGCAGCCGGACGTTGGGGGGGACCTACAATGAGCAGTTCTTC
CDR3 protein: CASSRTLGGTYNEQFF

clone size: -
J gene: TRBJ1-2
V gene: TRBV21-1
CDR3 length: 15
D gene: -
CDR3 DNA: TGTGCCAGCAGCAAAGCGTGGACAGGGAACTATGGCTACACCTTC
CDR3 protein: CASSKAWTGNYGYTF

clone size: -
J gene: TRBJ1-2
V gene: TRBV4-1
CDR3 length: 16
D gene: TRBD1
CDR3 DNA: TGCGCCAGCAGCCAAGGACGATCGACAGGGGACTATGGCTACACCTTC
CDR3 protein: CASSQGRSTGDYGYTF

clone size: -
J gene: TRBJ2-3
V gene: TRBV2
CDR3 length: 13
D gene: -
CDR3 DNA: TGTGCCAGCAGGGCAGGAAGCACAGATACGCAGTATTTT
CDR3 protein: CASRAGSTDTQYF

clone size: -
J gene: TRBJ2-5
V gene: TRBV5-1
CDR3 length: 14
D gene: -
CDR3 DNA: TGCGCCAGCAGCTTATCGTTTGGCGGAGAGACCCAGTACTTC
CDR3 protein: CASSLSFGGETQYF